This T cell receptor (beta chain) was identified in a study of blood T cell repertoires in COVID-19. About the research overall: Italy, Spain and the United States were the sources of the convalescent and acute COVID-19 samples.

This clone was counted a single time. Assay used: immunoSEQ multiplex PCR; TCRdb lists only in-frame clones, some missing. Found here are about 190,000 clones, just under 80% of them singletons; the top ten hold approximately 3%. This CDR3 region has 13 residues. Germline V lookup: CDR1 SGHRS, CDR2 YFSETQ. Trimming cost V 2 bases and J 5 bases, with 10 bases left between them. What was sequenced was peripheral blood. This chain uses TRBV5-1 with TRBJ1-1; D gene uncertain. This receptor was taken from a woman at least 80 years old with active or convalescent COVID-19. CDR3 DNA: TGCGCCAGCAGCTTTGGAGGTCTGACTGAAGCTTTCTTT. Amino acids: CASSFGGLTEAFF.